The 15 T cell receptor beta chains below all came from one sample that was sequenced in a study of T cells in Graves' hyperthyroidism and ophthalmopathy. RNA transcripts served as the template for amplifying TCR beta CDR3 regions. The HTBI set primed first-round TCR CDR3 RT-PCR. TCRdb used MiXCR to reprocess the multiplex PCR reads, holding one entry per CDR3 protein. The sample contains under 650,000 distinct CDR3 sequences, around 15% of which appear only once. What was sequenced was blood. These receptors were obtained from a woman aged 25 to 39 with Graves' hyperthyroidism.

This clonotype has a handful of counts. The V call is TRBV12-3 or TRBV12-4, the J call TRBJ2-5, with 8 bases lining up with TRBD1. CDR3 size: 15 residues. V trimming: 7 bases; J trimming: 2 bases; junction bases outside the gene matches: 9. CDR3 loop: CASTLTGAGQETQYF. CDR3 DNA: TGTGCCAGCACCTTGACAGGGGCCGGACAAGAGACCCAGTACTTC.

This clonotype was detected only a few times. CDR3 nucleotide sequence: TGTGCCAGCAGCCCCCGGGACCACTCACCCCTCCACTTT. Its protein is CASSPRDHSPLHF. The rearrangement uses TRBV7-2 and TRBJ1-6; tentative D call: TRBD1 (5 bases). The CDR3 extends over 13 amino acids. Germline assignment: CDR1 SGHTA and CDR2 FQGNSA. V was cut by 5 bases and J by 10 bases, with 12 bases left in between.

In this sample, this clonotype turned up many times. The J gene is TRBJ2-1, the V gene TRBV7-2, with D hard to call. This CDR3 has 13 amino acids. The V end lost 2 bases, the J end lost 8 bases, and 10 bases lay between the germline ends. Germline CDR1 and CDR2: SGHTA and FQGNSA. CDR3 sequence reads: CASSLNRVDEQFF. The DNA for the CDR3 is TGTGCCAGCAGCTTAAATCGAGTAGATGAGCAGTTCTTC.

This clonotype was found a few times. Written as DNA, the CDR3 is TGTGCCACCAGCAGAGAGCCCAGGGGGATCGAGCAGTACTTC. The encoded protein is CATSREPRGIEQYF. The chain carries TRBV15 and TRBJ2-7; 7 positions match TRBD1. The CDR3 spans 14 residues. CDR1 LNHNV and CDR2 YYDKDF come from the germline V gene (reference sequence). V was pared by 0 bases and J by 6 bases, with 5 bases of the junction left unmatched.

The rearrangement links TRBV4-1 to TRBJ2-2; D gene unclear. CDR3 size: 16 residues. V gave up 0 bases and J gave up 3 bases, with 11 bases separating them. Germline CDR1 reads MGHRA; CDR2 reads YSYEKL. The CDR3: CASSQDRGSHTGELFF. The CDR3 DNA reads TGCGCCAGCAGCCAAGATCGAGGTAGCCACACCGGGGAGCTGTTTTTT.

The sample holds many counts of this clonotype. V is TRBV6-1 and J is TRBJ2-6; no definite D call. Germline values: CDR1 MNHNS, CDR2 SASEGT. The ends were cut back, 3 bases at V and 0 bases at J, with 6 bases in the middle. This CDR3 is built from 15 residues. This CDR3 reads CASSDISSGANVLTF. CDR3 sequence (DNA): TGTGCCAGCAGTGATATTTCCTCTGGGGCCAACGTCCTGACTTTC.

The rearrangement links TRBV6-1 to TRBJ2-7; D is unclear. Trimming left V 6 bases short and J 2 bases short, with 14 bases between. CDR1 MNHNS and CDR2 SASEGT come from the germline V gene. The CDR3 has 14 amino acids. CDR3 residues: CASRTESGPYEQYF. The CDR3 region has the DNA TGTGCCAGCAGGACGGAGTCCGGACCCTACGAGCAGTACTTC.

This clonotype was seen only a few times. The V call is TRBV4-3, the J call TRBJ2-7; TRBD2 matches at 11 bases. CDR3 length: 13 residues. With 4 bases clipped from V and 6 bases from J, the junction kept 2 bases outside the gene matches. The germline V gene has CDR1 LGHNA and CDR2 YSLEER. The CDR3 DNA is TGCGCCAGCAGCCGAGGACTAGCGGGCGAGCAGTACTTC. It specifies CASSRGLAGEQYF.

Here the CDR3 DNA reads TGCAGTGCTCCGAACCGGGACTCCCCCGGGGAGCTGTTTTTT. This gives the protein CSAPNRDSPGELFF. This chain joins TRBV20-1 and TRBJ2-2; weak D call: TRBD2 (6 bases). CDR3 length: 14 amino acids. Trimming stripped 5 bases from V and 6 bases from J, with 16 bases between. Germline CDR1 and CDR2: DFQATT and SNEGSKA (reference sequence).

The chain is built from TRBV7-8 and TRBJ2-3; D not certain. The V end was cut by 6 bases, the J end by 4 bases, with 8 bases between. The CDR3 consists of 12 residues. Germline V gene lookup returns CDR1 SGHVS and CDR2 FQNEAQ. For the CDR3, the DNA is TGTGCCAGCAGTCGCCCGTCAGATACGCAGTATTTT. Its protein is CASSRPSDTQYF.

This clonotype was recorded once. At one of its ends the junction is not consistent with the germline gene, which may arise from a read error. The CDR3 reads CASSQPPGTSGKCEQFF. The CDR3 bases are TGCGCCAGCAGCCAGCCTCCCGGGACTAGCGGGAAGTGTGAGCAGTTCTTC. The chain couples TRBV7-9 to TRBJ2-1, with TRBD2 matching over 13 bases. CDR1 is SEHNR, CDR2 FQNEAQ, per germline (reference sequence). The CDR3 is 17 amino acids.

The table lists this clonotype with many counts. The chain carries TRBV28 and TRBJ1-1; TRBD1 is a possible D gene (5 bases). V lost 8 bases and J 1 base, leaving 8 bases between the germline ends. The germline CDR1 and CDR2 sequences are MDHEN and SYDVKM. This CDR3 is 12 amino acids long. CDR3 DNA sequence: TGTGCCAGCGGGGGAGGGAACACTGAAGCTTTCTTT. It is translated as CASGGGNTEAFF.

This clonotype was seen a few times. A much bigger clone sits one base away, suggesting this may be a read error. The genes are TRBV10-3 and TRBJ2-7; D may be TRBD2 (6 bases). The germline V and J ends were trimmed by 3 bases and 1 base, with 7 bases remaining between them. Germline CDR1 is ENHRY and CDR2 is SYGVKD. The CDR3 length is 13 residues. The CDR3 nucleotides read TGTGCCATCAGTGATGGGGGGTCCTACGAGCAGTACTTC. This codes for CAISDGGSYEQYF.

The sample holds many counts of this clonotype. The chain has TRBV11-3 and TRBJ2-5; D is ambiguous. V gave up 1 base and J gave up 2 bases, with 5 bases separating them. The germline V gene encodes CDR1 SGHNT and CDR2 YENEEA. The length of the CDR3 is 13 residues. CDR3 sequence: CASSLVPQETQYF. The CDR3 DNA reads as TGTGCCAGCAGCTTAGTCCCTCAAGAGACCCAGTACTTC. The full variable domain, in which reference TRBV11-3 and TRBJ2-5 provide the parts outside the CDR3, is EAGVVQSPRYKIIEKKQPVAFWCNPISGHNTLYWYLQNLGQGPELLIRYENEEAVDDSQLPKDRFSAERLKGVDSTLKIQPAELGDSAVYLCASSLVPQETQYFGPGTRLLVL.

This clonotype was detected ten times or more. The chain combines TRBV30 with TRBJ2-1; D is possibly TRBD2 (6 bases). V lost 2 bases and J 3 bases, leaving 11 bases between the germline ends. There are 14 residues in the CDR3. Looked up from germline, CDR1 is GTSNPN and CDR2 is SVGIG (reference sequence). CDR3 sequence reads: CAWSSAGVYNEQFF. For the CDR3, the DNA is TGTGCCTGGAGTTCAGCGGGCGTCTACAATGAGCAGTTCTTC. Full variable domain (rest looked up from reference TRBV30 and TRBJ2-1): SQTIHQWPATLVQPVGSPLSLECTVEGTSNPNLYWYRQAAGRGLQLLFYSVGIGQISSEVPQNLSASRPQDRQFILSSKKLLLSDSGFYLCAWSSAGVYNEQFFGPGTRLTVL.